A single T cell receptor (beta chain) is shown here with its context. Each PCR received spiked synthetic TCR analog templates. Assay: immunoSEQ multiplex PCR; the TCRdb copy retains only in-frame clones and omits some. The sample gives roughly 120,000 clones, about 89% of which show up once; about 1.8% is in the top ten. Documented time point: peripheral blood 6 weeks after treatment start. Patient sample counts ranged from 1 to 8, pretreatment and on-treatment. The record originates from a study of PD-L1 blockade in urothelial cancer. Germline V gene sequence: CDR1 SGHNT, CDR2 YYREEE (reference sequence). The V end was cut by 4 bases, the J end by 5 bases, with 12 bases between. This CDR3 is built from 13 residues.

Sequences were derived from PBMCs, sampled around atezolizumab (anti-PD-L1) treatment. The V call is TRBV5-4, the J call TRBJ2-5; D perhaps matches TRBD2 (5 bases). The TCR sequence derives from a man aged 60-69 years with urothelial cancer. The CDR3 DNA sequence: TGTGCCAGCAGCCCGTCATCGGGGGAGACCCAGTACTTC. It translates to CASSPSSGETQYF.